What follows describes a single T cell receptor (beta chain). Its antigen is not known. The data derive from a study of regulatory T cells in long-lasting Graves disease. Study results and limitations: Lower TCR diversity was seen in persistent Graves' patients than in newly diagnosed ones.

Time point given: persistent/refractory GD, antithyroid drugs over 5 years with positive TRAb. Following extraction of RNA from PBMCs, that RNA was used to make the TCR library. The germline V and J ends were trimmed by 0 bases and 1 base, with 7 bases remaining between them. The CDR3 loop spans 16 amino acids. Germline CDR1 and CDR2: MNHEY and SVGAGI. CDR3-region Arm-PCR and iRepertoire HTBI primers produced the TCR beta libraries. Original processing methods: Samples collectively showed around 56 TRBV and more than 12 TRBJ segments. TCRdb analysed the multiplex PCR reads with MiXCR anew, one entry per CDR3 protein. These V and J calls derive from TCRdb rather than the authors' analysis. The sample records 430,000 or so distinct CDR3 sequences, roughly 21% being singletons.

The chain carries TRBV6-5 and TRBJ2-6, with D unclear. The receptor's source is a female donor with Graves disease. The specimen was peripheral blood mononuclear cells (PBMCs), collected when the disease was refractory, from a patient treated with antithyroid drugs. In DNA, the CDR3 is TGTGCCAGCAGTTACTCAAGATTTTCTGGGGCCAACGTCCTGACTTTC. Its protein is CASSYSRFSGANVLTF.